This T cell receptor beta chain is from a study of Ad26.COV2.S vaccination and SARS-CoV-2 variants. Only in-frame clones appear in the TCRdb table, and some are missing; sequencing was by immunoSEQ multiplex PCR. The sample holds 300,000 to 400,000 clones, just under 85% seen once. Described treatment: roughly 19 received Ad26.COV2.S at low or high dose, single or two shots; about 5 received placebo; per-sample allocation not given. Specimen acquisition occurred on day 63 following the initial vaccine or placebo injection. The study used a vaccine consisting of an Ad26 vector that expressed Wuhan-strain SARS-CoV-2 spike. This clone has only a few counts. Here the sequenced sample was peripheral blood, taken in a trial of Ad26.COV2.S vaccine versus placebo. The sequence derives from a person between 18 and 59 years old who received the Ad26.COV2.S COVID-19 vaccine or a placebo.

The CDR3 DNA reads as TGTGCCAGCAGTCTAAAAAGGAACACTGAAGCTTTCTTT. Residues: CASSLKRNTEAFF. The rearrangement uses TRBV14 and TRBJ1-1; D not certain. CDR3 length: 13 residues. Trimming took off 6 bases at V and 1 base at J, with 9 bases between the two ends. Germline CDR1 SGHDN, CDR2 FVKESK.